This TCR beta chain was sequenced for a study of blood T cell repertoires in COVID-19. Original methodology: Estimation of nucleated cell counts was performed using reference gene primer amplification. Produced via immunoSEQ multiplex PCR; TCRdb's table is partial and in-frame only. That table furnishes V, J and clone size, whereas the DNA furnished D and trimming. The repertoire holds about 200,000 clones, with roughly 90% as singletons. V dropped 6 bases and J dropped 6; count of bases not matched to a gene: 3. The CDR3 has 12 residues. Germline CDR1 KGHSH, CDR2 LQKENI. Participants spanned ages 18 to 89 years and resided in 20 to 25 US areas.

Sequenced: PBMCs or T cells enriched from blood (not recorded which). The receptor was derived from a woman under 30 who had recovered from COVID-19. The chain uses TRBV18 and TRBJ2-7; 9 bases are a match to TRBD1. The CDR3 sequence: CASSSDRGEQYF. In DNA, the CDR3 is TGTGCCAGCTCCTCGGACAGGGGCGAGCAGTACTTC.